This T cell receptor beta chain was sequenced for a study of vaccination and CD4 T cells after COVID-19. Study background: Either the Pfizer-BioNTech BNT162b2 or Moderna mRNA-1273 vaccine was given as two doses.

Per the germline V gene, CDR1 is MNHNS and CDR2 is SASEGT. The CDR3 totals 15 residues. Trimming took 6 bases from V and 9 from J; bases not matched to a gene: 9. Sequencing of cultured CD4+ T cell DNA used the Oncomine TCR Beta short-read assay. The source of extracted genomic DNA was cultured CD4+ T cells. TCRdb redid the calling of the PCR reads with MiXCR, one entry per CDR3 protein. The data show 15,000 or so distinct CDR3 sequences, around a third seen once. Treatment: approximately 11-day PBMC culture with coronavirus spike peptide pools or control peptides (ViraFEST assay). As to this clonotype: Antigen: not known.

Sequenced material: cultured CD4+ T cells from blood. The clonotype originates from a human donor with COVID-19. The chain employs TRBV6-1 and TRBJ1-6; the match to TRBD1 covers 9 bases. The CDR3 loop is CASRPGQGAGSPLHF. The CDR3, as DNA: TGTGCCAGCAGACCGGGACAGGGTGCGGGTTCACCCCTCCACTTT.